This record looks at one T cell receptor beta chain sequence and its context. The antigen this receptor binds is unknown. No per-base quality is available; no much larger clone lies one base away. For CDR1 and CDR2, the germline V gene lists SGHRS and YFSETQ. At the junction V is shortened by 0 bases and J by 7 bases, with 16 bases in between. The CDR3 measures 15 amino acids from cysteine to phenylalanine. This entry keeps only the CDR3 DNA: 45 bases, framed from base 1. The record originates from a study of shared clonotypes between healthy human individuals (dated by TCRdb to 2019 to 2021). With regard to the full study: The cohort included a few men and a couple of women between 18 and 49 years of age. To estimate repertoire size and how much clonotypes are shared between individuals, the study performed deep sequencing of blood TCR repertoires from five healthy adults. To increase sequencing depth and limit assay-specific biases, TCR repertoire library preparation and sequencing were carried out by different laboratories using diverse techniques. Leukapheresis yielded between about 0.85 and 10 billion PBMCs per donor. Per donor, three plates each were used for CD4 naive and CD4 memory, two for CD8 naive, and one for CD8 memory. Overall study results and their limits: When a few donors were compared, the shared fraction of clonotypes was roughly 5% for naive CD4, around 3.6% for naive CD8, 2.3% for memory CD4, and approximately 0.4% for memory CD8. Pairwise subsampling led to the expectation that sequencing depth would affect the degree of clonotype sharing among donors. Estimated clonotype richness was generally larger for naive than for memory subsets. Sampling was limited to blood, and TCR repertoires in tissue likely differ from TCR repertoires in blood. Because the study included only a small number of donors, the genetic and exposure-history diversity represented was limited. Rarefaction of sorted-subset datasets indicated incomplete sequencing despite the large sequencing depth. Compared with non-shared clonotypes, the clonotypes found in all four sorted-subset donors had higher generation probabilities.

Using the deep immunoSEQ assay, multiplex PCR amplified TCR CDR3 regions from genomic DNA. Genomic DNA extracted from each cell subset was distributed evenly over all wells of several immunoSEQ 96-well plates, and each plate served as one replicate. For sorted subsets, each replicate PCR was loaded with roughly 200 ng genomic DNA, equivalent to 30,000 or so T cell genomes. The purified libraries were quantified using a Qubit 3.0 fluorometer, sized with a Bioanalyzer 2100, and then quantified again using the KAPA Library Quantification kit. Every immunoSEQ 96-well plate was sequenced on a dedicated single-read 150-cycle Illumina NextSeq 550 flow cell. From the authors' description of their analysis: Because the immunoSEQ output included only junctional sequences and no quality scores, the filtering could not be the same as the filtering used for full-length reads. Sequences were annotated with PyIR, a Python wrapper for IgBLAST v1.9, and V/J genes and CDR3 were assigned using IMGT germline references. Reads with weak V/J assignments (E-value above 1e-6), missing CDR3, stop codons, out-of-frame junctions, or ambiguous translated residues were removed. A V3J clonotype was defined by an identical inferred V gene, J gene, and CDR3 amino acid sequence. Percentage overlap between repertoires was computed as shared unique clonotypes divided by the size of the smaller repertoire. Repertoire richness was assessed with RTK rarefaction, the Chao1 estimator, and Recon v2.1 estimates of unobserved clonotypes. Generation probabilities were computed with OLGA for all TCRbeta clonotypes obtained by the gDNA method from a few donors. Here the immuneACCESS table is served through TCRdb, limited to in-frame sequences with V and J called. Missing clones are a known gap in these copies; in checked studies unresolved V genes cover under half, and the rest lacks a known reason. For V, J and clone size, that table is used; D and trimming come from the DNA. The sample data list roughly 2.6 million clones, and approximately 90% of these were observed just once. Roughly 0.15% of the sample is taken by the ten largest.

The donors were healthy, HIV-negative adults who had no recently reported acute infections or vaccinations. Every donor was a Caucasian adult living in Nashville, Tennessee, USA. CD4+ T cells were enriched through magnetic negative selection, after which naive cells were positively selected on CD45RA and the remaining negative fraction served as the memory subset. Blood was obtained by leukapheresis, after which PBMCs were separated by Ficoll-Histopaque density gradient centrifugation and cryopreserved in liquid nitrogen vapor phase. Analytical flow cytometry was used to check the purity and quantity of every magnetically sorted T cell population. Genomic DNA was isolated from every sorted fraction and measured by UV absorbance on a Nanodrop 2000c.

Recombination linked TRBV5-1 to TRBJ1-1, with the D gene call left open. The sample comprised naive CD4+ T cells sorted from blood. Read against the paper, the sample's cell subset or site label means: CD45RA+ positively selected. This TCR derives from a man aged 18 to 29 in good health. The CDR3 sequence is CASSLEQPVIDEAFF. The DNA sequence is TGCGCCAGCAGCTTGGAGCAGCCTGTCATCGATGAAGCTTTCTTT.